One and the same sample provided the 32 T cell receptor beta chains below, sequenced in a study of T cell repertoires in ileal Crohn's disease. Method: immunoSEQ multiplex PCR; TCRdb's copy keeps in-frame clones and lacks some. This sample carries approximately 13,000 clones, approximately 70% of them seen once, and the ten largest clones take under 7%. The sequencing sample was made of ileal tissue. These receptors came from an adult with Crohn's disease.

The table lists this clone with a few counts. This chain joins TRBV28 and TRBJ2-7; 14 nucleotides line up with TRBD2. The germline V gene encodes CDR1 MDHEN and CDR2 SYDVKM. The CDR3 length is 16 residues. V lost 5 bases to trimming and J lost 3 bases; unmatched junction nucleotides: 6. DNA for the CDR3: TGTGCCAGCAGTAGGGGACTAGCGGGGGAAGACTACGAGCAGTACTTC. It codes for CASSRGLAGEDYEQYF.

The chain joins TRBV27 to TRBJ2-7; TRBD2 might be the D (5 bases). Trimming cost V 2 bases and J 2 bases, with 13 bases left between them. The germline CDR1 and CDR2 sequences are MNHEY and SMNVEV (reference sequence). The CDR3 has 15 amino acids. CDR3 protein: CASSLRGPPPYEQYF. The CDR3 nucleotides read TGTGCCAGCAGTTTACGAGGGCCGCCGCCCTACGAGCAGTACTTC.

The chain links TRBV9 to TRBJ2-7; D is possibly TRBD1 (6 bases). The length of the CDR3 is 13 residues. From germline, CDR1 is SGDLS and CDR2 YYNGEE. The germline V and J ends were trimmed by 3 bases and 6 bases, with 13 bases remaining between them. Here the CDR3 DNA reads TGTGCCAGCAGCGAGACCACAGGGTCCGAGCAGTACTTC. This codes for CASSETTGSEQYF. Supplemented by reference TRBV9 and TRBJ2-7, the full variable domain reads DSGVTQTPKHLITATGQRVTLRCSPRSGDLSVYWYQQSLDQGLQFLIQYYNGEERAKGNILERFSAQQFPDLHSELNLSSLELGDSALYFCASSETTGSEQYFGPGTRLTVT.

The chain is built from TRBV7-3 and TRBJ1-4; the D gene is possibly TRBD1 (5 bases). The V gene's germline CDR1 is SGHTA and CDR2 FQGTGA. V was cut by 2 bases and J by 7 bases, with 26 bases left in between. The CDR3 consists of 19 residues. The CDR3, as DNA: TGTGCCAGCAGCTTACCCACCCGTTCGACGGGGGTTTTGGGTGAAAAACTGTTTTTT. It encodes CASSLPTRSTGVLGEKLFF.

This chain uses TRBV5-8 with TRBJ1-2; TRBD1 matches at 7 bases. V lost 5 bases and J lost 8; bases outside the gene matches: 12. From germline, CDR1 is SGHTS and CDR2 YDEGEE. The CDR3 length is 14 residues. The CDR3 DNA sequence: TGTGCCAGCAGTCGAATAGAGGGGGCGAAAGGCTACACCTTC. Translating gives CASSRIEGAKGYTF. Supplemented by reference TRBV5-8 and TRBJ1-2, the full variable domain reads EAGVTQSPTHLIKTRGQQATLRCSPISGHTSVYWYQQALGLGLQFLLWYDEGEERNRGNFPPRFSGRQFPNYSSELNVNALELEDSALYLCASSRIEGAKGYTFGSGTRLTVV.

This clone occurred once. The gene calls are TRBV9 and TRBJ2-3, with 9 nucleotides matching TRBD2. Germline V gene lookup returns CDR1 SGDLS and CDR2 YYNGEE. The CDR3 runs 16 residues. V lost 4 bases to trimming and J lost 5 bases; unmatched junction nucleotides: 11. The CDR3 DNA reads TGTGCCAGCAGCCCACACCTTAGCGGGGGTATAGATACGCAGTATTTT. As protein: CASSPHLSGGIDTQYF.

This chain links TRBV28 with TRBJ2-5; D tentatively reads TRBD1 or TRBD2 (5 bases each). Trimming left V 10 bases short and J 7 bases short, with 16 bases between. Germline CDR1 and CDR2: MDHEN and SYDVKM. The CDR3 has 12 amino acids. CDR3 residues: CATSGTPRTQYF. The CDR3 DNA sequence: TGTGCCACCTCCGGGACCCCACGGACCCAGTACTTC.

In this sample, this clone turned up a few times. CDR3 in amino acids: CAISEIIQGGSTF. CDR3 DNA sequence: TGTGCCATCAGTGAGATTATACAGGGAGGGTCCACCTTC. The gene calls are TRBV10-3 and TRBJ1-2; D possibly corresponds to TRBD1 (6 bases). V was trimmed by 2 bases and J by 13 bases, leaving 17 bases between them. The CDR3 contains 13 residues. Germline loops: CDR1 ENHRY, CDR2 SYGVKD.

The chain joins TRBV7-9 to TRBJ2-3, with 7 bases matching TRBD2. From germline, CDR1 is SEHNR and CDR2 FQNEAQ (reference sequence). This CDR3 has 15 residues. The J segment lost 0 bases and the V segment lost 5 bases, leaving 5 bases of the junction unmatched. For the CDR3, the DNA is TGTGCCAGCAGCCCTACTAGCGTCAGCACAGATACGCAGTATTTT. Its translation is CASSPTSVSTDTQYF.

The V gene is TRBV7-9, the J gene TRBJ2-7, with unresolved D. CDR3 length: 11 residues. V was clipped by 7 bases and J by 3 bases, with 7 bases between them. From germline, CDR1 is SEHNR and CDR2 FQNEAQ (reference sequence). The CDR3 loop reads CASTLSYEQYF. In DNA, the CDR3 is TGTGCCAGCACCCTTAGCTACGAGCAGTACTTC.

V usage is TRBV19 and J usage is TRBJ1-6; TRBD1 aligns across 7 bases. Germline V gene lookup returns CDR1 LNHDA and CDR2 SQIVND (reference sequence). Trimming at V came to 7 bases and at J to 3 bases, leaving 3 bases not matched to a gene. The CDR3 covers 14 residues. The CDR3 region has the DNA TGTGCCAGTAATACAGGGGTCTATAATTCACCCCTCCACTTT. As protein: CASNTGVYNSPLHF. The variable domain in full, with the rest retrieved from reference TRBV19 and TRBJ1-6, is DGGITQSPKYLFRKEGQNVTLSCEQNLNHDAMYWYRQDPGQGLRLIYYSQIVNDFQKGDIAEGYSVSREKKESFPLTVTSAQKNPTAFYLCASNTGVYNSPLHFGNGTRLTVT.

This clone has only one observation. The chain uses TRBV27 and TRBJ1-2, with a tentative D call TRBD1 (6 bases). Germline CDR1 reads MNHEY; CDR2 reads SMNVEV (reference sequence). Trimming stripped 2 bases from V and 6 bases from J, with 13 bases between. CDR3 length: 14 amino acids. CDR3 amino acids: CASSLRGQWDGYTF. Here the CDR3 DNA reads TGTGCCAGCAGTTTACGGGGGCAGTGGGATGGCTACACCTTC.

The rearrangement links TRBV5-1 to TRBJ2-3; 16 positions agree with TRBD2. From germline, CDR1 is SGHRS and CDR2 YFSETQ. With V trimmed by 4 bases and J by 6 bases, 11 bases remained unmatched. The CDR3 runs 18 residues. In nucleotides, the CDR3 is TGCGCCAGCAGCCTCGGGACTAGCGGGGGGGCCGTCCTTGATACGCAGTATTTT. Translating it yields CASSLGTSGGAVLDTQYF. The full variable domain, rest sourced from reference TRBV5-1 and TRBJ2-3, is KAGVTQTPRYLIKTRGQQVTLSCSPISGHRSVSWYQQTPGQGLQFLFEYFSETQRNKGNFPGRFSGRQFSNSRSEMNVSTLELGDSALYLCASSLGTSGGAVLDTQYFGPGTRLTVL.

This chain joins TRBV19 and TRBJ1-1; 7 nucleotides agree with TRBD1. The CDR3 is 14 amino acids. In germline, CDR1 is LNHDA, CDR2 SQIVND (reference sequence). Germline trimming cut 7 bases from V and 1 base from J; bases unmatched to any gene: 6. The CDR3 loop reads CASTVGQKNTEAFF. The CDR3 nucleotides are TGTGCCAGTACCGTGGGACAGAAGAACACTGAAGCTTTCTTT. The whole variable domain, filled in from reference TRBV19 and TRBJ1-1, reads DGGITQSPKYLFRKEGQNVTLSCEQNLNHDAMYWYRQDPGQGLRLIYYSQIVNDFQKGDIAEGYSVSREKKESFPLTVTSAQKNPTAFYLCASTVGQKNTEAFFGQGTRLTVV.

The chain combines TRBV4-1 with TRBJ2-1, with 9 bases identical to TRBD2. The CDR3 is made up of 15 amino acids. The trim removed 1 base at V and 5 bases at J, leaving 3 bases unmatched. CDR1 is MGHRA and CDR2 is YSYEKL in the germline V gene. The chain's CDR3 is CASSQGSGGHNEQFF. The DNA for the CDR3 is TGCGCCAGCAGCCAAGGTAGCGGGGGACACAATGAGCAGTTCTTC.

The chain links TRBV10-3 to TRBJ1-4; D uncertain. The germline gives CDR1 ENHRY, CDR2 SYGVKD. The CDR3 runs 17 residues. The V end was cut by 0 bases, the J end by 0 bases, with 11 bases between. The CDR3 DNA is TGTGCCATCAGTGAGTCCCCAGAGGGTGCAACTAATGAAAAACTGTTTTTT. This gives the protein CAISESPEGATNEKLFF.

The chain joins TRBV5-4 to TRBJ2-5; D tentatively reads TRBD1 or TRBD2 (5 bases each). CDR3 length equals 16 residues. The V end lost 3 bases, the J end lost 1 base, and 16 bases lay between the germline ends. Germline loops: CDR1 SGHNT, CDR2 YYREEE (reference sequence). This chain's CDR3 is CASSSPGQGVQETQYF. Written as DNA, the CDR3 is TGTGCCAGCAGCTCCCCCGGCCAGGGAGTCCAAGAGACCCAGTACTTC.

The CDR3 loop is CASSWGRGIDTEAFF. CDR3 coding DNA: TGTGCCAGCAGCTGGGGTCGGGGAATCGACACTGAAGCTTTCTTT. The V gene is TRBV5-8, the J gene TRBJ1-1; no clear D. Deletions cut 3 bases from V and 3 bases from J, with 15 bases between. The germline V gene has CDR1 SGHTS and CDR2 YDEGEE. The CDR3 runs to 15 residues.

This clone was detected only a few times. This chain uses TRBV27 with TRBJ2-5; D may be TRBD2 (5 bases). This CDR3 is 13 amino acids long. V lost 5 bases and J 5 bases, leaving 12 bases between the germline ends. CDR1 is MNHEY and CDR2 is SMNVEV in the germline V gene (reference sequence). The CDR3: CASSPRRGETQYF. CDR3 DNA sequence: TGTGCCAGCAGTCCCCGGCGCGGGGAGACCCAGTACTTC.

This clone was counted between two and nine times. This chain connects TRBV28 to TRBJ1-1; D is unclear. Germline CDR1 reads MDHEN; CDR2 reads SYDVKM. There are 13 residues in the CDR3. Trimming pared 8 bases from V and 5 bases from J, leaving 15 bases between. CDR3 coding DNA: TGTGCCAGCCATCTTATCTCAGGAACTGAAGCTTTCTTT. Its protein is CASHLISGTEAFF.

In its sample, this clone was seen a few times. This rearrangement joins TRBV19 to TRBJ1-2; D not resolved. Trimming stripped 5 bases from V and 0 bases from J, with 13 bases between. Per germline, CDR1 LNHDA and CDR2 SQIVND (reference sequence). The CDR3 has 15 residues. CDR3 sequence reads: CASSLLGQTNYGYTF. The CDR3 DNA follows: TGTGCCAGTAGTCTACTAGGGCAGACTAACTATGGCTACACCTTC.

For this clone: Other DNA sequences in this sample translate to the same CDR3. The chain combines TRBV19 with TRBJ1-3; D gene unclear. Germline CDR1 and CDR2: LNHDA and SQIVND (reference sequence). Between the trimmed V and J ends, which lost 3 bases and 4 bases, there was a span of 7 bases. The CDR3 consists of 13 residues. The CDR3 DNA reads as TGTGCCAGTAGTATCGGACGGGGAAACACCATATATTTT. This sequence encodes CASSIGRGNTIYF. The complete variable domain, with remaining parts taken from reference TRBV19 and TRBJ1-3, reads DGGITQSPKYLFRKEGQNVTLSCEQNLNHDAMYWYRQDPGQGLRLIYYSQIVNDFQKGDIAEGYSVSREKKESFPLTVTSAQKNPTAFYLCASSIGRGNTIYFGEGSWLTVV.

The chain couples TRBV2 to TRBJ2-5, with 9 bases identical to TRBD2. CDR1 is SNHLY, CDR2 FYNNEI, per germline. The V segment lost 0 bases and the J segment 10 bases; nucleotides outside the gene matches: 6. This CDR3 has 14 amino acids. CDR3: CASSEAGSGGYQYF. The CDR3, as DNA: TGTGCCAGCAGTGAAGCCGGTAGCGGGGGTTACCAGTACTTC.

This chain links TRBV19 with TRBJ1-5, with 7 bases that match TRBD1. The V gene end was trimmed by 8 bases and the J gene end by 4 bases; junction bases not matched to a gene: 8. This CDR3 spans 14 amino acids. Germline CDR1 is LNHDA and CDR2 is SQIVND (reference sequence). In DNA, the CDR3 is TGTGCCAGTCAGCAGGGGGGAAAGAATCAGCCCCAGCATTTT. Protein sequence: CASQQGGKNQPQHF.

The J gene is TRBJ2-7, the V gene TRBV7-9; TRBD1 aligns across 10 bases. V trimming: 4 bases; J trimming: 2 bases; junction bases outside the gene matches: 5. This CDR3 is 15 amino acids long. Germline CDR1 reads SEHNR; CDR2 reads FQNEAQ (reference sequence). The DNA of the CDR3 is TGTGCCAGCAGCTGGGGACAGGGGAGAACCTACGAGCAGTACTTC. This sequence encodes CASSWGQGRTYEQYF.

The CDR3 is CASSLQGTSNQPQHF. The CDR3 DNA reads as TGTGCCAGCAGTTTGCAGGGGACAAGCAATCAGCCCCAGCATTTT. This chain joins TRBV27 and TRBJ1-5; weak D call: TRBD1 (6 bases). Germline CDR1 reads MNHEY; CDR2 reads SMNVEV (reference sequence). This CDR3 region has 15 residues. V dropped 3 bases and J dropped 1 base, with 10 bases sitting between them.

The J gene is TRBJ1-1, the V gene TRBV6-6; D gene unclear. This CDR3 is built from 11 residues. Germline assignment: CDR1 MNHNY and CDR2 SVGAGI (reference sequence). With 6 bases removed from V and 1 base from J, the gap between germline ends came to 3 bases. CDR3 sequence (DNA): TGTGCCAGCAGGCAGAACACTGAAGCTTTCTTT. Residues: CASRQNTEAFF.

This clone was observed a few times. The J gene is TRBJ1-5, the V gene TRBV6-5, with no clear D. CDR3 length: 15 residues. The germline gives CDR1 MNHEY, CDR2 SVGAGI. Trimming stripped 2 bases from V and 2 bases from J, with 10 bases between. The CDR3 DNA reads as TGTGCCAGCAGTTACGGAGGGAGCGGCAATCAGCCCCAGCATTTT. Residues: CASSYGGSGNQPQHF.

This chain uses TRBV6-4 with TRBJ2-6, with 12 bases fitting TRBD1. This CDR3 contains 17 residues. The V gene's germline CDR1 is MRHNA and CDR2 SNTAGT. The junction had 8 bases not matched to a gene; V was cut back by 7 bases and J by 4 bases. The CDR3 loop reads CASNPGQGAAGANVLTF. In DNA form, the CDR3 reads TGTGCCAGCAACCCGGGACAGGGGGCTGCCGGGGCCAACGTCCTGACTTTC.

The genes are TRBV6-5 and TRBJ2-1; a weak D match, TRBD1 (7 bases). Germline CDR1 reads MNHEY; CDR2 reads SVGAGI. Trimming took 7 bases from V and 8 from J, leaving 15 bases between them. There are 13 residues in the CDR3. The DNA for the CDR3 is TGTGCCAGCAAGCGGAGGGGGCGGGATGAGCAGTTCTTC. This codes for CASKRRGRDEQFF.

Only a few counts were recorded for this clone. The CDR3 nucleotides read TGTGCCAGCAACTTGGGCCCTCTCTACGAGCAGTACTTC. It specifies CASNLGPLYEQYF. V gene TRBV28 combines with J gene TRBJ2-7; the D is unclear. The V and J ends lost 7 bases and 3 bases respectively, with 13 bases between them. The germline CDR1 and CDR2 sequences are MDHEN and SYDVKM. The CDR3 covers 13 residues.

The chain carries TRBV6-6 and TRBJ1-3, with unresolved D. Per the germline V gene, CDR1 is MNHNY and CDR2 is SVGAGI (reference sequence). Trimming shortened V by 5 bases and J by 6 bases, and 11 bases separated the two germline ends. The CDR3 is 13 residues long. The CDR3 spells CASSVQDLNTIYF. The DNA for the CDR3 is TGTGCCAGCAGTGTCCAGGACCTAAACACCATATATTTT.